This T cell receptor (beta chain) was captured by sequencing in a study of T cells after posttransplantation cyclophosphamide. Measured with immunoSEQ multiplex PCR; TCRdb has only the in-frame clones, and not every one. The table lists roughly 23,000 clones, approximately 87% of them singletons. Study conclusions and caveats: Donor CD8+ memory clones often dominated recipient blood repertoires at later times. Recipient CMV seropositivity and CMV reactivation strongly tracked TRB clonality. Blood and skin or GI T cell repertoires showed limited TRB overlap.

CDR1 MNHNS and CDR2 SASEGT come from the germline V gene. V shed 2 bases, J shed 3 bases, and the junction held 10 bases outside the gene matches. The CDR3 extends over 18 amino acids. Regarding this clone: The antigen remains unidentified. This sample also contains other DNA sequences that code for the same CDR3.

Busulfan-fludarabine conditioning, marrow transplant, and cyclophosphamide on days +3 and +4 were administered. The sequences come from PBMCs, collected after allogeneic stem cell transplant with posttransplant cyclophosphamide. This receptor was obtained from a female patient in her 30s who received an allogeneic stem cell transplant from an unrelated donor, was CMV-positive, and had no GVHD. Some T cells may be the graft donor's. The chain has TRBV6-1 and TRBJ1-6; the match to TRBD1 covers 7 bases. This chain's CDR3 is CASSEQGDFTLYNSPLHF. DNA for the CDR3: TGTGCCAGCAGTGAACAGGGGGACTTTACCCTCTATAATTCACCCCTCCACTTT.